This T cell receptor (beta chain) stems from a study of cytomegalovirus exposure and HLA in healthy donors. The PCR used 60 Vbeta and 13 Jbeta primers. The assay was immunoSEQ multiplex PCR, and TCRdb's table has in-frame clones only and misses some. The sample contains 90,000 to 110,000 clones, under 85% of which appear only once. Germline CDR1 KGHSH, CDR2 LQKENI. V was shortened by 2 bases and J by 0 bases, with 14 bases between the two germline ends. There are 16 residues in the CDR3. This TCR came from a woman between 35 and 50 years old in good health and CMV-seropositive. J is TRBJ2-7 and V is TRBV18; D is possibly TRBD1 (6 bases). What was sequenced was PBMCs. This CDR3 is CASSPEQQGFSYEQYF. The CDR3 nucleotides are TGTGCCAGCTCACCAGAACAACAGGGATTCTCCTACGAGCAGTACTTC.